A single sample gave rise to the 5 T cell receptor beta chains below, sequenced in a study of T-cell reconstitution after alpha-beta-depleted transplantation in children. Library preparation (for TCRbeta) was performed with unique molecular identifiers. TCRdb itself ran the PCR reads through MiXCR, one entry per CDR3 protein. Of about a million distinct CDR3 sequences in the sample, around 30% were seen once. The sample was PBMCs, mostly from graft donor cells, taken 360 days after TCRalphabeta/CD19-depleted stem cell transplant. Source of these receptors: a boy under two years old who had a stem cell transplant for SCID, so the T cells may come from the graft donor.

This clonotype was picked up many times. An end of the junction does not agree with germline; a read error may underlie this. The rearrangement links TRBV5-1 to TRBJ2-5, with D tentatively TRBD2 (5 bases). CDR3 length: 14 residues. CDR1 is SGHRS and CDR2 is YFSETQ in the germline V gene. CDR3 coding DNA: TGTGCCAGCAGTTTTGGAAGCGGCCAAGAGACCCAGTACTTC. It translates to CASSFGSGQETQYF.

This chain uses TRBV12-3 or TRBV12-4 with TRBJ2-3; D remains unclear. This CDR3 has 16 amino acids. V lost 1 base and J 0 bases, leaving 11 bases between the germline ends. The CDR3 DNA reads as TGTGCCAGCAGTTTAGAGGCAGCTTCTAGCACAGATACGCAGTATTTT. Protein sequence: CASSLEAASSTDTQYF.

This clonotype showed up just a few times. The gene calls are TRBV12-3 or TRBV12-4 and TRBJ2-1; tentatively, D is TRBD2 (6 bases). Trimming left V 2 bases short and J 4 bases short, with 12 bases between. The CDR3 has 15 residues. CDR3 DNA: TGTGCCAGCAGTTTAACCAGCGGGCCTTACAATGAGCAGTTCTTC. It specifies CASSLTSGPYNEQFF.

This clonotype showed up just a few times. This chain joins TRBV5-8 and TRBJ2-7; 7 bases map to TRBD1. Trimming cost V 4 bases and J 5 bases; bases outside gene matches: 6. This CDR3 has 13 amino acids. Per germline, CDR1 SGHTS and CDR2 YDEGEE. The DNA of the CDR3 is TGTGCCAGCAGCCTAACAGGGGTCCACGAGCAGTACTTC. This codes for CASSLTGVHEQYF.

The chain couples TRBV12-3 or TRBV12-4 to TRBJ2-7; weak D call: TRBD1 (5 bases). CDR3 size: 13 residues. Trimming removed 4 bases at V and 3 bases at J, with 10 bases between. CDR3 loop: CASSWGSHYEQYF. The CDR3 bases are TGTGCCAGCAGTTGGGGCTCACACTACGAGCAGTACTTC.